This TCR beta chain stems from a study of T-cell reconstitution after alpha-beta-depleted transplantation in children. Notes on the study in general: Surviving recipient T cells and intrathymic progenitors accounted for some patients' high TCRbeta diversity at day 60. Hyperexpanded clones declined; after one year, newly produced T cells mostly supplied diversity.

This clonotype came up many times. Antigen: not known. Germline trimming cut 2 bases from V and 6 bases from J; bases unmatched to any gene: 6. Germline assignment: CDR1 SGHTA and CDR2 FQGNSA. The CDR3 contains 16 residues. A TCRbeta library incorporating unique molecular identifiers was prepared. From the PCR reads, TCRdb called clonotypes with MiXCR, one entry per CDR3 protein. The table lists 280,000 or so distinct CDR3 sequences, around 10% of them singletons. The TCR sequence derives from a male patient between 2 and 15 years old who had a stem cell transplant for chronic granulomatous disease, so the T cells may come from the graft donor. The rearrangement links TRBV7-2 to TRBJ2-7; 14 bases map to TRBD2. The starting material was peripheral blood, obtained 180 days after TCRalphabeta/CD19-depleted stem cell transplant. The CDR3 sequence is CASSLSGLAGVTEQYF. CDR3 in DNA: TGTGCCAGCAGCTTATCGGGACTAGCGGGAGTTACCGAGCAGTACTTC.